This T cell receptor (beta chain) was observed in a study of identical twins. V dropped 1 base and J dropped 6 bases, with 9 bases sitting between them. CDR3 size: 14 residues. Germline V gene lookup returns CDR1 LGHDT and CDR2 YNNKEL (reference sequence). Healthy Caucasians, and only they, were the donors. Note on this clonotype: Its specificity is unknown.

Regarding the study as a whole: Memory repertoires lacked the insertion deficit that abundant cord blood beta clonotypes showed. Out-of-frame alpha sequences shared between twins exhibited an excess of low generation probability.

TCRdb reprocessed the 5' RACE reads via MiXCR and lists one record per CDR3 protein. This table holds 460,000 or so distinct CDR3 sequences, 14% found once. These data were also filed under a second study, of yellow fever vaccine responses in identical twins.

The sample comprised CD4+ T cells sorted from blood. The source of this sequence is a woman aged 18-35 years in good health. The rearrangement uses TRBV3-1 and TRBJ2-2; no clear D gene. The CDR3 DNA sequence: TGTGCCAGCAGCCAAGGGGCCCCAGCCGGGGAGCTGTTTTTT. This encodes CASSQGAPAGELFF. Together with reference TRBV3-1 and TRBJ2-2, the CDR3 gives the full variable domain: DTAVSQTPKYLVTQMGNDKSIKCEQNLGHDTMYWYKQDSKKFLKIMFSYNNKELIINETVPNRFSPKSPDKAHLNLHINSLELGDSAVYFCASSQGAPAGELFFGEGSRLTVL.